This record covers a single TCR beta chain. These data come from a study of blood T cell repertoires in COVID-19. Whole-study context: The United States, Italy and Spain supplied acute and convalescent COVID-19 samples. Sample material is recorded as cDNA or gDNA derived from T cells, B-cell-depleted T cells, or PBMCs.

Original analysis: Reference gene primer amplification gave nucleated cell count estimates. The table came from immunoSEQ multiplex PCR; TCRdb's copy has only in-frame clones and leaves some out. D and trimming were read from the DNA, whereas the V and J calls and clone size are those reported in that table. The data contain 70,000 or so clones, more than 70% of them singletons. CDR1 is MNHEY and CDR2 is SMNVEV in the germline V gene (reference sequence). The CDR3 totals 13 residues. V was pared by 5 bases and J by 6 bases, with 13 bases between. Seattle patients were enrolled while actively infected and followed longitudinally.

Input material: peripheral blood. The rearrangement links TRBV27 to TRBJ1-2, with a weak D call TRBD1 (6 bases). The sequence came from a man aged 45-65 years with COVID-19, enrolled during active disease. The CDR3 loop is CASSGGAHNGYTF. CDR3 coding DNA: TGTGCCAGCAGTGGGGGGGCGCATAATGGCTACACCTTC.